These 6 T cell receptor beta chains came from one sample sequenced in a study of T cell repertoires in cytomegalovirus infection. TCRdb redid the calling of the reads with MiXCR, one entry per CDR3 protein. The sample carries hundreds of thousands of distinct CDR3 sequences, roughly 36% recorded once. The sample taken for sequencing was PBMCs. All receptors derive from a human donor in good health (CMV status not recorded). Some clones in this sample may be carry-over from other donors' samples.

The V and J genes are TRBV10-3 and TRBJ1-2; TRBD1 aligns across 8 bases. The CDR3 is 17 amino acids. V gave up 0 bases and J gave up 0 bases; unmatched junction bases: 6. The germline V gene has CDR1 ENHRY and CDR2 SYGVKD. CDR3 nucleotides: TGTGCCATCAGTGAGTCCGGGACAGGCAAATCTAACTATGGCTACACCTTC. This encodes CAISESGTGKSNYGYTF.

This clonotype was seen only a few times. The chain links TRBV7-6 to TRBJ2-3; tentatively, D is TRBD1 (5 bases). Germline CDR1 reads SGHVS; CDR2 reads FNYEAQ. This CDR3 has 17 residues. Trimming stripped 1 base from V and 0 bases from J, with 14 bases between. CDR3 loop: CASSLGNRISSTDTQYF. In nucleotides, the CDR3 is TGTGCCAGCAGCTTAGGGAACAGGATTTCTAGCACAGATACGCAGTATTTT.

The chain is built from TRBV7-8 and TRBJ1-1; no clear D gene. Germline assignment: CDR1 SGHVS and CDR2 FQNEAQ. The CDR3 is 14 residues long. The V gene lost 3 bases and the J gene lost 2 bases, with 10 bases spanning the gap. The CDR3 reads CASSFAEANTEAFF. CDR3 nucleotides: TGTGCCAGCAGCTTCGCAGAGGCTAACACTGAAGCTTTCTTT.

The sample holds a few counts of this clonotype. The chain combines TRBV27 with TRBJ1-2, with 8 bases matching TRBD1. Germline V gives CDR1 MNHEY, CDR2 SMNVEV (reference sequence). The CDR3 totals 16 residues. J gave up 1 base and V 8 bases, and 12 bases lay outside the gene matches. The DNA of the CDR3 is TGTGCCAGCTCCTTTTCTGTGGGACAGGTTAACTATGGCTACACCTTC. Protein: CASSFSVGQVNYGYTF.

The CDR3 loop reads CASRRDRPPNYGYTF. CDR3 in DNA: TGTGCCAGCAGGCGGGACAGACCACCTAACTATGGCTACACCTTC. The chain links TRBV6-1 to TRBJ1-2; 7 bases are shared with TRBD1. The germline V gene encodes CDR1 MNHNS and CDR2 SASEGT. The CDR3 consists of 15 residues. J lost 0 bases, V lost 6 bases, and 7 bases had no gene match.

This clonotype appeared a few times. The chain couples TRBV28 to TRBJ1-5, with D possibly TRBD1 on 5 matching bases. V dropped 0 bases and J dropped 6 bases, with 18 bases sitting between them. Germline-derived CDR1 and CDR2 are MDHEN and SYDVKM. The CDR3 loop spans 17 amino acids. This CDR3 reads CASSLWTPGVRFQPQHF. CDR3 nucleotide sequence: TGTGCCAGCAGTTTATGGACACCGGGGGTTAGATTTCAGCCCCAGCATTTT.